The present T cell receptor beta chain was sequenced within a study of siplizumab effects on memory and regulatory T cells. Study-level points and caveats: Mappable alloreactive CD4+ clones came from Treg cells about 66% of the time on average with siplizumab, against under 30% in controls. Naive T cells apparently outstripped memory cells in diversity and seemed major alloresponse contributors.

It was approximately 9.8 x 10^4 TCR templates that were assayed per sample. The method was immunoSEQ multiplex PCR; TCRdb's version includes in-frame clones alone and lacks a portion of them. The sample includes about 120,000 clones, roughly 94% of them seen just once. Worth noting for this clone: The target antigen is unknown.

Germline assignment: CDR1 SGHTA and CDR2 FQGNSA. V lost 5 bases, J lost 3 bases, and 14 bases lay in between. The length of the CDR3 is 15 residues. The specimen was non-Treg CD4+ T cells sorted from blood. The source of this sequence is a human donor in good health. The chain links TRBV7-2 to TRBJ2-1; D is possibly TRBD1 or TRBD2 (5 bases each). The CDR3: CASSTRGNGYNEQFF. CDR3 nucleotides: TGTGCCAGCAGCACCCGGGGCAACGGCTACAATGAGCAGTTCTTC.